The present TCR beta chain was sequenced within a study of Ad26.COV2.S vaccination and SARS-CoV-2 variants. Across the whole study: COV1001, an Ad26.COV2.S trial, supplied this vaccine-arm donor. Doses of Ad26.COV2.S were injected into muscle once or twice, 56 days apart.

V lost 5 bases and J lost 1, with 12 bases in between. Germline V gives CDR1 LGHDT, CDR2 YNNKEL (reference sequence). The CDR3 has 14 residues. The table came from immunoSEQ multiplex PCR; TCRdb's copy has only in-frame clones and leaves some out. The sample has about 470,000 clones; roughly 87% are singletons. Details on this clone: The target antigen is unknown.

Treatment: roughly 20 received Ad26.COV2.S at low or high dose, single or two shots; about 5 received placebo; per-sample allocation not given. Samples came from day 63 after the first vaccine or placebo injection. Donor was an adult aged 18-55 years in Boston. Study results and limitations: Substantial breadth was reportedly displayed by spike-specific CD8+ and CD4+ T cell responses after vaccination.

The sample here was peripheral blood, taken in a trial of Ad26.COV2.S vaccine versus placebo. The chain uses TRBV3-1 (or the pseudogene TRBV3-2) and TRBJ2-7, with D possibly matching TRBD1 (6 bases). The source is a person between 18 and 65 years old who received the Ad26.COV2.S COVID-19 vaccine or a placebo. As DNA, the CDR3 is TGTGCCAGCAGCATGACAGGAGTTTCCTACGAGCAGTACTTC. Residues: CASSMTGVSYEQYF.